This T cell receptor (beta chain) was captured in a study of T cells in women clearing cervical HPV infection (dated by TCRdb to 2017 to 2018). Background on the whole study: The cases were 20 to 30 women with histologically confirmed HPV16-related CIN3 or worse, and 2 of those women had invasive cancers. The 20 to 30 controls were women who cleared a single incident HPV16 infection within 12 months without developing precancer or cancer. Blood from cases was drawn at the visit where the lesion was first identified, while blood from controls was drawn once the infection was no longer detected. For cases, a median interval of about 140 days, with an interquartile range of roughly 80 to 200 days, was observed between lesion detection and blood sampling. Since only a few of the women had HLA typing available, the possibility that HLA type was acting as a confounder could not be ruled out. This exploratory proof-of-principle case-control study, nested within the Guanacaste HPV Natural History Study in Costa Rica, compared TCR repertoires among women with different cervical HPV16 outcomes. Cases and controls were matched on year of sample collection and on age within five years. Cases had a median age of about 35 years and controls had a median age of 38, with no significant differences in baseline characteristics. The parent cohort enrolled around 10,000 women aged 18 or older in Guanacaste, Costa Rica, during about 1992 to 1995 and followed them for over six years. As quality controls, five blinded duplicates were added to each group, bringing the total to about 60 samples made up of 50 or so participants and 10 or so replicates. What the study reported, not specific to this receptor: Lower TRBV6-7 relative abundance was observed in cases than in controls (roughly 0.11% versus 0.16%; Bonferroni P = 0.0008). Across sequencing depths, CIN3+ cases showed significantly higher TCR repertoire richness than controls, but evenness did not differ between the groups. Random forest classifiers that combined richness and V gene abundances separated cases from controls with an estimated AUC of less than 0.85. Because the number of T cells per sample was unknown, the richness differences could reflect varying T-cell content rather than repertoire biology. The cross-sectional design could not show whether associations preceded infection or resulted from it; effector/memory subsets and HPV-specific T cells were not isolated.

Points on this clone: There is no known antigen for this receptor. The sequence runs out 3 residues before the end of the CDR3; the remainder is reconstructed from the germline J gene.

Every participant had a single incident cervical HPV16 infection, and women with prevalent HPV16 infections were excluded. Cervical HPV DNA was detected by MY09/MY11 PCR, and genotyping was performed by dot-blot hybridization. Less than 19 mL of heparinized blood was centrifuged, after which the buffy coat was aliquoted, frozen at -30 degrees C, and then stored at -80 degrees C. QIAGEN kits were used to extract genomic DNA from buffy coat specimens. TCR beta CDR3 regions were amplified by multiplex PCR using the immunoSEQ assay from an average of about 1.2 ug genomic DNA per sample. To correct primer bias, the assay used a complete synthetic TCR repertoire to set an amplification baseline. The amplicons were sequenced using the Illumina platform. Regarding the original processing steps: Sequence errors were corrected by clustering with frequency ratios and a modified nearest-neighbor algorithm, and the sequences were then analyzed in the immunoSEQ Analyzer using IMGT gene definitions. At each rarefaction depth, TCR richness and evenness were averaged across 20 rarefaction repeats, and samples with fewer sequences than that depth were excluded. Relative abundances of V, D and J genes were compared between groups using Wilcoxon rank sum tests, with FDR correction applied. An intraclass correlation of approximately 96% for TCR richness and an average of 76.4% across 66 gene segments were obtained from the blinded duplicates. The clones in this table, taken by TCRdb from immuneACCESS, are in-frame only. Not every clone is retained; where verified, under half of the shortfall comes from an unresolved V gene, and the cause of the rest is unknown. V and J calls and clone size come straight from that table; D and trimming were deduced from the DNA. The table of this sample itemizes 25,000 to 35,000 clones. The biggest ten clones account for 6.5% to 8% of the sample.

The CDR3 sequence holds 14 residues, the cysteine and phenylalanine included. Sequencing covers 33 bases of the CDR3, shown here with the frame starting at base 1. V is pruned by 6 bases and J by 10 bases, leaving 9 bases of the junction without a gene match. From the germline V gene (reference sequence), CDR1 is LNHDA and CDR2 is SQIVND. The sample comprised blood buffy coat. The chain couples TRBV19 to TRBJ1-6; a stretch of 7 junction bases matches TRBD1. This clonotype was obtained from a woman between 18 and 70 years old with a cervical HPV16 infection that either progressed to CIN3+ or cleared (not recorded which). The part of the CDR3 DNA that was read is TGTGCCAGTAGGCAACAGGGGCAGGGGTCACCC. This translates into CASRQQGQGSP. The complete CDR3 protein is CASRQQGQGSPLHF.